This is a list of T cell receptor beta chains from one sample in a study of identical twins. Using its own MiXCR run on the 5' RACE reads, TCRdb lists one record per CDR3 protein. The profile shows 250,000 to 350,000 distinct CDR3 sequences, over 8.5% of them singletons. This sample was shared with a second study, whose subject was yellow fever vaccine responses in identical twins.

The sample comprised CD8+ T cells sorted from blood. The receptors originated from a woman between 18 and 29 years old in good health. The CDR3 runs from the conserved cysteine through the conserved F or W. A D gene is named only where the DNA matches it firmly. Some rows mark clone size as missing; the rest say once, few, many or name a class of expanded clone.

V gene: TRBV5-1; D gene: TRBD1; clone size: many; J gene: TRBJ2-1; CDR3 protein: CASSTEPGQQAYNEQFF; CDR3 DNA: TGCGCCAGCAGCACGGAGCCGGGACAGCAAGCCTACAATGAGCAGTTCTTC
V gene: TRBV12-3/TRBV12-4; D gene: TRBD1; clone size: many; J gene: TRBJ2-6; CDR3 protein: CASSLALMGQGAPGANVLTF; CDR3 DNA: TGTGCCAGCAGTTTAGCGCTAATGGGACAGGGGGCTCCTGGGGCCAACGTCCTGACTTTC
V gene: TRBV27; D gene: TRBD1; clone size: few; J gene: TRBJ1-2; CDR3 protein: CASSKTGGGYTF; CDR3 DNA: TGTGCCAGCAGTAAGACAGGGGGAGGCTACACCTTC
V gene: TRBV2; D gene: .; clone size: many; J gene: TRBJ1-2; CDR3 protein: CASSDTAINF; CDR3 DNA: TGTGCCAGCAGTGATACAGCCATCAACTTC
V gene: TRBV28; D gene: .; clone size: .; J gene: TRBJ2-5; CDR3 protein: CASSPSQPKETQYF; CDR3 DNA: TGTGCCAGCAGCCCAAGCCAACCTAAAGAGACCCAGTACTTC
V gene: TRBV6-2/TRBV6-3; D gene: .; clone size: .; J gene: TRBJ1-4; CDR3 protein: CATWTTTNEKLFF; CDR3 DNA: TGTGCCACCTGGACCACAACTAATGAAAAACTGTTTTTT
V gene: TRBV7-9; D gene: TRBD2; clone size: few; J gene: TRBJ2-1; CDR3 protein: CASSSELAGGRNEQFF; CDR3 DNA: TGTGCCAGCAGCTCCGAGCTAGCGGGGGGGCGCAATGAGCAGTTCTTC
V gene: TRBV9; D gene: .; clone size: few; J gene: TRBJ2-7; CDR3 protein: CASSGRDSKTEQYF; CDR3 DNA: TGTGCCAGCAGCGGCCGGGACTCGAAGACCGAGCAGTACTTC
V gene: TRBV20-1; D gene: TRBD1; clone size: few; J gene: TRBJ2-1; CDR3 protein: CRSGTGHEQFF; CDR3 DNA: TGCAGGTCAGGGACAGGGCATGAGCAGTTCTTC
V gene: TRBV12-3/TRBV12-4; D gene: .; clone size: many; J gene: TRBJ2-5; CDR3 protein: CASTPPGEQETQYF; CDR3 DNA: TGTGCCAGCACCCCCCCGGGGGAACAAGAGACCCAGTACTTC
V gene: TRBV7-6; D gene: .; clone size: .; J gene: TRBJ2-2; CDR3 protein: CASSRYGGDTYGELFF; CDR3 DNA: TGTGCCAGCAGCCGGTACGGCGGGGACACGTACGGGGAGCTGTTTTTT
V gene: TRBV7-9; D gene: .; clone size: .; J gene: TRBJ2-1; CDR3 protein: CASTPPGSDEQFF; CDR3 DNA: TGTGCCAGCACTCCTCCCGGGTCGGATGAGCAGTTCTTC
V gene: TRBV6-4; D gene: TRBD1; clone size: few; J gene: TRBJ2-6; CDR3 protein: CASTPGTGDAGANVLTF; CDR3 DNA: TGTGCCAGCACTCCCGGGACAGGAGACGCTGGGGCCAACGTCCTGACTTTC
V gene: TRBV9; D gene: .; clone size: .; J gene: TRBJ2-7; CDR3 protein: CASSVRQGGLMDEQYF; CDR3 DNA: TGTGCCAGCAGCGTGCGTCAGGGGGGGTTAATGGACGAGCAGTACTTC
V gene: TRBV5-1; D gene: TRBD2; clone size: many; J gene: TRBJ2-3; CDR3 protein: CASSLVNAGGPTDTQYF; CDR3 DNA: TGCGCCAGCAGCTTGGTTAATGCGGGAGGGCCCACAGATACGCAGTATTTT
V gene: TRBV5-5; D gene: .; clone size: many; J gene: TRBJ2-3; CDR3 protein: CASSKTINTDTQYF; CDR3 DNA: TGTGCCAGCAGCAAGACTATTAACACAGATACGCAGTATTTT
V gene: TRBV5-4; D gene: .; clone size: few; J gene: TRBJ2-7; CDR3 protein: CASSHDQGPDEQYF; CDR3 DNA: TGTGCCAGCAGCCATGATCAGGGGCCGGACGAGCAGTACTTC
V gene: TRBV7-2; D gene: TRBD2; clone size: few; J gene: TRBJ2-1; CDR3 protein: CASRSGSMNNEQFF; CDR3 DNA: TGTGCCAGCAGGAGCGGGAGTATGAACAATGAGCAGTTCTTC
V gene: TRBV4-2; D gene: TRBD2; clone size: many; J gene: TRBJ2-5; CDR3 protein: CASSQDYASGEETQYF; CDR3 DNA: TGTGCCAGCAGCCAAGATTACGCTAGCGGTGAAGAGACCCAGTACTTC
V gene: TRBV4-2; D gene: .; clone size: many; J gene: TRBJ2-7; CDR3 protein: CASSQERSSDYEQYF; CDR3 DNA: TGTGCCAGCAGCCAAGAAAGGAGTTCGGACTACGAGCAGTACTTC
V gene: TRBV5-1; D gene: TRBD2; clone size: few; J gene: TRBJ2-1; CDR3 protein: CASSLETSGPYNEQFF; CDR3 DNA: TGCGCCAGCAGCTTGGAGACTAGCGGACCCTACAATGAGCAGTTCTTC
V gene: TRBV28; D gene: TRBD1; clone size: many; J gene: TRBJ1-5; CDR3 protein: CASSRTGDNQPQHF; CDR3 DNA: TGTGCCAGCAGTCGTACAGGGGACAATCAGCCCCAGCATTTT
V gene: TRBV27; D gene: .; clone size: few; J gene: TRBJ2-1; CDR3 protein: CASSSGLGGNEQFF; CDR3 DNA: TGTGCCAGCAGTTCAGGGTTGGGGGGCAATGAGCAGTTCTTC
V gene: TRBV5-6; D gene: .; clone size: few; J gene: TRBJ2-7; CDR3 protein: CASSLPLPYEQYF; CDR3 DNA: TGTGCCAGCAGCTTGCCACTACCTTACGAGCAGTACTTC
V gene: TRBV7-2; D gene: .; clone size: many; J gene: TRBJ2-1; CDR3 protein: CASSSGGEQFF; CDR3 DNA: TGTGCCAGCAGCTCAGGGGGGGAGCAGTTCTTC
V gene: TRBV20-1; D gene: .; clone size: many; J gene: TRBJ2-3; CDR3 protein: CSARSDTQYF; CDR3 DNA: TGCAGTGCTAGGTCAGATACGCAGTATTTT
V gene: TRBV7-7; D gene: .; clone size: .; J gene: TRBJ2-2; CDR3 protein: CASSWEAAGELFF; CDR3 DNA: TGTGCTAGCAGCTGGGAAGCGGCCGGGGAGCTGTTTTTT
V gene: TRBV2; D gene: .; clone size: few; J gene: TRBJ2-3; CDR3 protein: CASRTADTQYF; CDR3 DNA: TGTGCCAGCCGTACAGCAGATACGCAGTATTTT
V gene: TRBV7-8; D gene: .; clone size: .; J gene: TRBJ2-7; CDR3 protein: CASSGGYPYEQYF; CDR3 DNA: TGTGCCAGCAGCGGCGGGTACCCCTACGAGCAGTACTTC
V gene: TRBV4-3; D gene: TRBD1; clone size: many; J gene: TRBJ2-7; CDR3 protein: CASSQAPRGTGSYEQYF; CDR3 DNA: TGCGCCAGCAGCCAAGCCCCGAGAGGGACAGGGTCCTACGAGCAGTACTTC
V gene: TRBV3-1; D gene: .; clone size: .; J gene: TRBJ1-5; CDR3 protein: CASSPRGAPGEPQHF; CDR3 DNA: TGTGCCAGCAGCCCCCGGGGGGCCCCGGGGGAGCCCCAGCATTTT
V gene: TRBV5-6; D gene: .; clone size: many; J gene: TRBJ2-5; CDR3 protein: CASSFPDGKETQYF; CDR3 DNA: TGTGCCAGCAGCTTCCCGGACGGTAAAGAGACCCAGTACTTC
V gene: TRBV20-1; D gene: TRBD2; clone size: few; J gene: TRBJ2-3; CDR3 protein: CSARLAGGVDTQYF; CDR3 DNA: TGCAGTGCGCGCCTAGCGGGAGGAGTAGATACGCAGTATTTT
V gene: TRBV7-9; D gene: TRBD2; clone size: .; J gene: TRBJ2-2; CDR3 protein: CASSPPLAGFTGELFF; CDR3 DNA: TGTGCCAGCAGCCCGCCCCTAGCGGGTTTCACCGGGGAGCTGTTTTTT
V gene: TRBV20-1; D gene: .; clone size: few; J gene: TRBJ2-6; CDR3 protein: CSARAQTGANVLTF; CDR3 DNA: TGCAGTGCTAGAGCTCAGACTGGGGCCAACGTCCTGACTTTC